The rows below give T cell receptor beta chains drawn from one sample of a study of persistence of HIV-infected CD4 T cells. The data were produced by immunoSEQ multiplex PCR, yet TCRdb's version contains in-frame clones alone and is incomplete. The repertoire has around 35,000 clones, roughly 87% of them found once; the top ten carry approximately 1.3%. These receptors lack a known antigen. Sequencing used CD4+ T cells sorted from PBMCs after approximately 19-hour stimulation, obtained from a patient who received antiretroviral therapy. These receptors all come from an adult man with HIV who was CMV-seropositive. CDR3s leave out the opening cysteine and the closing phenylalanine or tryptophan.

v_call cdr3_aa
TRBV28 ASSSPGERNTEAF
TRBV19 ASSKGQQNTGELF
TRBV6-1 ASSEARQPYNSPLH
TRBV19 ASRIRGAVGYT
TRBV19 ASSIGVRAMNTEAF
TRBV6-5 ASSYLPRGGLDTQY
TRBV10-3 AISESRTGEPYEQY
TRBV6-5 ASRQTGRRNYGYT
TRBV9 ASSVALYTEAF
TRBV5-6 ASSLMDGETQY
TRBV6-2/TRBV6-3 ASSTFLAREQF
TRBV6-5 ASSYSLSYEQY
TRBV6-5 ASSPGVGTQY
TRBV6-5 ASSVTGGNTEAF
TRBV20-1 SASTSYNEQF
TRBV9 ASSPGGTVPTRETQY
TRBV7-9 ASSLSGTTNEQY
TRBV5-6 ASSLEPYEQY
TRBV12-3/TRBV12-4 ASRERKNEQF
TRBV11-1 ASSPNRGLNEKLF
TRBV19 ASGGTGSTDTQY
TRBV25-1 ASSRTGGNTIY
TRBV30 AWDGGQPVSGNTIY
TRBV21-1 ASSKALGLTHYGYT
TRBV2 ASSASGGNQPQH
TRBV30 AWSVRTDSGELF
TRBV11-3 ASSTGGEDYNEQF
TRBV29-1 SVGAGTPNYGYT
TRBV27 ASSLKWDRGEQY
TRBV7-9 ASSLEGGDISPLH
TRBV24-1 ATSDPGQGASGANVLT
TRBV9 ASSVGSGGGLPVEQF
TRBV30 AWEGNTIY
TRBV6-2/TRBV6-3 ASSYQGQFNQPQH
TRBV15 ATSRDVPYEQY
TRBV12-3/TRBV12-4 ASTRGQKNGYT
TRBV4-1 ASSPSGVFTDTQY
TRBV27 ASRWGVLTSGNTDTQY
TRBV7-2 ASSGTRGTEAF
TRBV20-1 SARSTDTQY
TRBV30 ARTGGSNEKLF
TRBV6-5 ASSSGRYGGRDEQY
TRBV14 ASSQSNYGYT